The present entry profiles one TCR beta chain with its context. This clonotype was seen more than once but under ten times. Its antigen remains undetermined. The input lacks base qualities; no much larger clone sits a single base away. Cut back by 5 bases and 4 bases, the V and J ends lie 14 bases apart. From cysteine to phenylalanine, the CDR3 is 14 amino acids long. Just the 42-base CDR3 DNA is kept, in frame starting at base 1. CDR1 and CDR2 are drawn from the germline V gene: SGHTA, FQGNSA. This record belongs to a study of patients and donors after allogeneic stem cell transplantation (dated by TCRdb to about 2020). The library was generated by RT-PCR. The data were produced on a NextSeq 550. Through fastp at Q25 and MiXCR, TCRdb rebuilt clones from the public reads, retaining in-frame beta chains. Each CDR3 protein appears once, grouped with its most common genes and DNA. Counted in this sample were 70,000 to 100,000 distinct CDR3 sequences; about 5% of them appeared once. 2.6% of the sample is held by the ten biggest clonotypes.

Sequenced: blood, either unsorted or a sorted T cell fraction (not recorded which). The sequence came from a human donor who was either an allogeneic HSCT recipient or a stem cell or donor lymphocyte infusion donor (not recorded which). It is not recorded whose cells these are; they may come from a transplant donor. The receptor chain draws on TRBV7-2 and TRBJ1-1, and the D gene may be TRBD1, 6 bases matching. The CDR3 loop reads CASSPHGQFTEAFF. DNA sequence: TGTGCCAGCAGCCCACATGGACAGTTCACTGAAGCTTTCTTT.